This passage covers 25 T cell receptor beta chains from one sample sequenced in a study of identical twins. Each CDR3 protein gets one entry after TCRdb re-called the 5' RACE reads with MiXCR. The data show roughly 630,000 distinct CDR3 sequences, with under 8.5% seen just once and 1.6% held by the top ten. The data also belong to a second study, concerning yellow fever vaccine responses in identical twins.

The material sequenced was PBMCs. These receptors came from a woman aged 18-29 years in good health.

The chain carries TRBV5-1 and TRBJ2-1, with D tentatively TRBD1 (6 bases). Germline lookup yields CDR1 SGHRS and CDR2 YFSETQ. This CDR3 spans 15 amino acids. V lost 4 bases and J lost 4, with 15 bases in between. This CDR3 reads CASSTTGMTYNEQFF. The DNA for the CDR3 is TGCGCCAGCAGCACCACAGGGATGACTTACAATGAGCAGTTCTTC.

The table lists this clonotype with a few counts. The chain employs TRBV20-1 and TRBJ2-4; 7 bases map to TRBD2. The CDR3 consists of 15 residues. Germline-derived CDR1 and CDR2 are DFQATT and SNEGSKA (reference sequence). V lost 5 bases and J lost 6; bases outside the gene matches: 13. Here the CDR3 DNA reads TGCAGTGCTCCACCAGGGAGGGAGGGCGGAAACATTCAGTACTTC. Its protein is CSAPPGREGGNIQYF.

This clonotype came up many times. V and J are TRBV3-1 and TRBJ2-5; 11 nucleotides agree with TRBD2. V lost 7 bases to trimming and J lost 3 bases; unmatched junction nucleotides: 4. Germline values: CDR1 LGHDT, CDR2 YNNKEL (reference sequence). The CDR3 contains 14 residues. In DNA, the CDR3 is TGTGCCAGCATCCTAGCGGGGGGTAAAGAGACCCAGTACTTC. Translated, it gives CASILAGGKETQYF.

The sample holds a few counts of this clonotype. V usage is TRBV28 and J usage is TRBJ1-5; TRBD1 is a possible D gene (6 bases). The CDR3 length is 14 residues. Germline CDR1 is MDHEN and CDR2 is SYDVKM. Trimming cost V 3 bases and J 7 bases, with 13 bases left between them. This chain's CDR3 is CASSFAGAGQPQHF. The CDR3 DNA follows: TGTGCCAGCAGTTTTGCGGGGGCAGGACAGCCCCAGCATTTT.

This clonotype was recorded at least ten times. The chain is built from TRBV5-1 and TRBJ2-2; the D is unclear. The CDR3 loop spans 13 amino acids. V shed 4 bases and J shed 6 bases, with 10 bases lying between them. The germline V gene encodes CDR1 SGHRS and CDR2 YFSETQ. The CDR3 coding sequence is TGCGCCAGCAGCCCGGCGGCCTCCGGGGAGCTGTTTTTT. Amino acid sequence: CASSPAASGELFF. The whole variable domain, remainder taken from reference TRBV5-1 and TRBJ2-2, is KAGVTQTPRYLIKTRGQQVTLSCSPISGHRSVSWYQQTPGQGLQFLFEYFSETQRNKGNFPGRFSGRQFSNSRSEMNVSTLELGDSALYLCASSPAASGELFFGEGSRLTVL.

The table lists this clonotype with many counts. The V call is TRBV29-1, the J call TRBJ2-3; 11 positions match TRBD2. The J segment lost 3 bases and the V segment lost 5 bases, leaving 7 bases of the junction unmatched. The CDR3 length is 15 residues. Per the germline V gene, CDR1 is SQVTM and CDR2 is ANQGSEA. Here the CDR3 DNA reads TGCAGCGTTACGAGGGCTAGCGGGGGGACAGATACGCAGTATTTT. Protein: CSVTRASGGTDTQYF.

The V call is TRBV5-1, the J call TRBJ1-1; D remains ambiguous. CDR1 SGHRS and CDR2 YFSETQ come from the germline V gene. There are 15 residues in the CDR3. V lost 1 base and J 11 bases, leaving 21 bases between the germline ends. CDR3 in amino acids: CASSLFDLSSPEAFF. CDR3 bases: TGCGCCAGCAGCTTGTTTGACCTCTCGTCCCCGGAGGCTTTCTTT.

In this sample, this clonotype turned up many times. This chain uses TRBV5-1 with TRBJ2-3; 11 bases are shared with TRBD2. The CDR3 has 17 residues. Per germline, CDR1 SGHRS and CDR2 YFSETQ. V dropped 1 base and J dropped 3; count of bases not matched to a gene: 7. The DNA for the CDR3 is TGCGCCAGCAGCTTGAGGCTAGCGGGAGGTGTAACAGATACGCAGTATTTT. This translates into CASSLRLAGGVTDTQYF.

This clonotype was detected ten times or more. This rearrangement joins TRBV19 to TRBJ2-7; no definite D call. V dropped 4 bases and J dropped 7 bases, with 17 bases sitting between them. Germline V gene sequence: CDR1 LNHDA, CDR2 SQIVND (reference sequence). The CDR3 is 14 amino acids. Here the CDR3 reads CASSTDGPSSEQYF. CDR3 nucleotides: TGTGCCAGTAGTACCGACGGACCATCGAGTGAGCAGTACTTC. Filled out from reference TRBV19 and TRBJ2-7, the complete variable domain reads DGGITQSPKYLFRKEGQNVTLSCEQNLNHDAMYWYRQDPGQGLRLIYYSQIVNDFQKGDIAEGYSVSREKKESFPLTVTSAQKNPTAFYLCASSTDGPSSEQYFGPGTRLTVT.

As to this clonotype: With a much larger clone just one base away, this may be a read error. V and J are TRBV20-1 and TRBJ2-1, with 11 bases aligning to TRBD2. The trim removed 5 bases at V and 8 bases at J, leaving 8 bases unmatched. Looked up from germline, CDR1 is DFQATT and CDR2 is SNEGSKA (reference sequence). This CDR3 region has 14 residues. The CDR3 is CSADSGGAWDEQFF. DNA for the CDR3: TGCAGTGCTGATAGCGGGGGGGCTTGGGATGAGCAGTTCTTC.

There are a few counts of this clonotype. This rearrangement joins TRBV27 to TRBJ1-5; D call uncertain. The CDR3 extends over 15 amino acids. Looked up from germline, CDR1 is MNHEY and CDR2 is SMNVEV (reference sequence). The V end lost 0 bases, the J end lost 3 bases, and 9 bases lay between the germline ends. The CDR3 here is CASSLSIAINQPQHF. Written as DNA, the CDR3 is TGTGCCAGCAGTTTATCGATAGCTATCAATCAGCCCCAGCATTTT.

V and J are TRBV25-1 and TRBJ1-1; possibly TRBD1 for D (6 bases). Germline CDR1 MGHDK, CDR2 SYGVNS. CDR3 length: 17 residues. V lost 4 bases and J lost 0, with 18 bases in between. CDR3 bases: TGTGCCAGCAGTGCAGGGGCCGCGCGTCCCCTGAACACTGAAGCTTTCTTT. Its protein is CASSAGAARPLNTEAFF. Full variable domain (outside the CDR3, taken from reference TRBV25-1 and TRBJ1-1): EADIYQTPRYLVIGTGKKITLECSQTMGHDKMYWYQQDPGMELHLIHYSYGVNSTEKGDLSSESTVSRIRTEHFPLTLESARPSHTSQYLCASSAGAARPLNTEAFFGQGTRLTVV.

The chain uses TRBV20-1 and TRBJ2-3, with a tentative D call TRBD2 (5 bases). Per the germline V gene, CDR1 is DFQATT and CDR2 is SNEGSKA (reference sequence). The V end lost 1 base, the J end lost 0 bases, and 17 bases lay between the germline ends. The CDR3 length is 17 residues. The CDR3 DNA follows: TGCAGTGCTAGAGCCGGGTCCCACGGAGGAAGCACAGATACGCAGTATTTT. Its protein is CSARAGSHGGSTDTQYF.

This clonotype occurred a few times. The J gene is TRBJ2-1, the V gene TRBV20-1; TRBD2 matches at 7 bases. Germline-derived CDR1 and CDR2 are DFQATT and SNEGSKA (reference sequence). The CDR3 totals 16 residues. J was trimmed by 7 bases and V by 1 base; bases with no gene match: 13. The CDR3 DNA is TGCAGTGCTAGAGTTTTAGAGCGGGGAGGCCTGAATGAGCAGTTCTTC. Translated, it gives CSARVLERGGLNEQFF.

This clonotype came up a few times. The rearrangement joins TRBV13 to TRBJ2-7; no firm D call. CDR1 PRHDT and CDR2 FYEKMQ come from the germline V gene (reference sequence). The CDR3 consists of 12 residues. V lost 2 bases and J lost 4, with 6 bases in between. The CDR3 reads CASSLLQYEQYF. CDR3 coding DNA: TGTGCCAGCAGCTTACTCCAATACGAGCAGTACTTC.

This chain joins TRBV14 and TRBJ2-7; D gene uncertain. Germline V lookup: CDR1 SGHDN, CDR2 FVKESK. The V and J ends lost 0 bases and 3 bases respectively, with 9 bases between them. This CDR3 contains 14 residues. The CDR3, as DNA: TGTGCCAGCAGCCAAGAAACCCGCTTCTACGAGCAGTACTTC. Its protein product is CASSQETRFYEQYF.

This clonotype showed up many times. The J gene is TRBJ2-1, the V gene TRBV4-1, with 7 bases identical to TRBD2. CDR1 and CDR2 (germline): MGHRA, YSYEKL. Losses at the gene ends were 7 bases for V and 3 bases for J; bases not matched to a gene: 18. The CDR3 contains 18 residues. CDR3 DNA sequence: TGCGCCAGCACCAGGGCCTTTATTTCGGGCGGGAGCTACAATGAGCAGTTCTTC. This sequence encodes CASTRAFISGGSYNEQFF.

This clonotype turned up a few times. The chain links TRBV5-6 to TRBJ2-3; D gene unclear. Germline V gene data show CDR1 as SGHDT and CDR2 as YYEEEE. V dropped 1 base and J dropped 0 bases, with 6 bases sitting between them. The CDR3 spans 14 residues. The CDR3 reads CASSLYSSTDTQYF. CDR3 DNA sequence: TGTGCCAGCAGCTTGTACTCCAGCACAGATACGCAGTATTTT. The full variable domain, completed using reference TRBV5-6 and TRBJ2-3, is DAGVTQSPTHLIKTRGQQVTLRCSPKSGHDTVSWYQQALGQGPQFIFQYYEEEERQRGNFPDRFSGHQFPNYSSELNVNALLLGDSALYLCASSLYSSTDTQYFGPGTRLTVL.

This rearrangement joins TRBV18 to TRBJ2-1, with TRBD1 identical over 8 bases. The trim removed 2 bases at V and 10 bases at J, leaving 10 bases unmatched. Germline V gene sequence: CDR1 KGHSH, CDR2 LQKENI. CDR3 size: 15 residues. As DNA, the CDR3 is TGTGCCAGCTCACCATCCCACCAGGGGGCGGGGGAGCAGTTCTTC. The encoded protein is CASSPSHQGAGEQFF.

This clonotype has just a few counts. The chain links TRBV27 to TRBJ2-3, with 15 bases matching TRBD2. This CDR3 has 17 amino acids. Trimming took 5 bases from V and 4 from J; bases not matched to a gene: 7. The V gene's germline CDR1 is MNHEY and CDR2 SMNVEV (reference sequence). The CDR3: CASSRTSGGAHSDTQYF. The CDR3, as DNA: TGTGCCAGCAGTCGGACTAGCGGGGGGGCTCACTCAGATACGCAGTATTTT.

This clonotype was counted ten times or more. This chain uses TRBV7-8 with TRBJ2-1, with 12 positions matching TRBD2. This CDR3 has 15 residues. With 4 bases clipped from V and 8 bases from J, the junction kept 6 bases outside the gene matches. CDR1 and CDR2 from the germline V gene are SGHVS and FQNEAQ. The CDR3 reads CASSSRTSGKYEQFF. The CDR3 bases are TGTGCCAGCAGCTCCCGGACTAGCGGGAAATATGAGCAGTTCTTC.

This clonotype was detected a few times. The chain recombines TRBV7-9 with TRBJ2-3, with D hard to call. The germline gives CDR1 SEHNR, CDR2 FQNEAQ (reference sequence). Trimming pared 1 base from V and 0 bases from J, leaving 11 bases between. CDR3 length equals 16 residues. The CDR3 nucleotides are TGTGCCAGCAGCTTAGATCCACACAATAGCACAGATACGCAGTATTTT. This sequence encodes CASSLDPHNSTDTQYF.

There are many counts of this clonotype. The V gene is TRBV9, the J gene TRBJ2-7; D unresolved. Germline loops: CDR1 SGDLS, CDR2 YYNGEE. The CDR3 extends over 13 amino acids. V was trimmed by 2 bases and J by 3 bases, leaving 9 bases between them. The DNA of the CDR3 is TGTGCCAGCAGCGTCGGTAGTCTCTACGAGCAGTACTTC. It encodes CASSVGSLYEQYF.

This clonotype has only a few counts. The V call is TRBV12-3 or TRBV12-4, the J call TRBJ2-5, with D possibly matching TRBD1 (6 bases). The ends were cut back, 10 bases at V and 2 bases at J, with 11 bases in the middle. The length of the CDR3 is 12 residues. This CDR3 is CATGQQQETQYF. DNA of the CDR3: TGTGCCACTGGACAGCAACAAGAGACCCAGTACTTC.

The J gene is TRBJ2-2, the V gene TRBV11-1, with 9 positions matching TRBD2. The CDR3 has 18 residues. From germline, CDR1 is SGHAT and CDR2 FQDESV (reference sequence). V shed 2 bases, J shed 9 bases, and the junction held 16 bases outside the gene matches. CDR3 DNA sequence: TGTGCCAGCAGCTTACGGTCCGCGGGAGGGCCGATCTTCCGGGAGCTGTTTTTT. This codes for CASSLRSAGGPIFRELFF.